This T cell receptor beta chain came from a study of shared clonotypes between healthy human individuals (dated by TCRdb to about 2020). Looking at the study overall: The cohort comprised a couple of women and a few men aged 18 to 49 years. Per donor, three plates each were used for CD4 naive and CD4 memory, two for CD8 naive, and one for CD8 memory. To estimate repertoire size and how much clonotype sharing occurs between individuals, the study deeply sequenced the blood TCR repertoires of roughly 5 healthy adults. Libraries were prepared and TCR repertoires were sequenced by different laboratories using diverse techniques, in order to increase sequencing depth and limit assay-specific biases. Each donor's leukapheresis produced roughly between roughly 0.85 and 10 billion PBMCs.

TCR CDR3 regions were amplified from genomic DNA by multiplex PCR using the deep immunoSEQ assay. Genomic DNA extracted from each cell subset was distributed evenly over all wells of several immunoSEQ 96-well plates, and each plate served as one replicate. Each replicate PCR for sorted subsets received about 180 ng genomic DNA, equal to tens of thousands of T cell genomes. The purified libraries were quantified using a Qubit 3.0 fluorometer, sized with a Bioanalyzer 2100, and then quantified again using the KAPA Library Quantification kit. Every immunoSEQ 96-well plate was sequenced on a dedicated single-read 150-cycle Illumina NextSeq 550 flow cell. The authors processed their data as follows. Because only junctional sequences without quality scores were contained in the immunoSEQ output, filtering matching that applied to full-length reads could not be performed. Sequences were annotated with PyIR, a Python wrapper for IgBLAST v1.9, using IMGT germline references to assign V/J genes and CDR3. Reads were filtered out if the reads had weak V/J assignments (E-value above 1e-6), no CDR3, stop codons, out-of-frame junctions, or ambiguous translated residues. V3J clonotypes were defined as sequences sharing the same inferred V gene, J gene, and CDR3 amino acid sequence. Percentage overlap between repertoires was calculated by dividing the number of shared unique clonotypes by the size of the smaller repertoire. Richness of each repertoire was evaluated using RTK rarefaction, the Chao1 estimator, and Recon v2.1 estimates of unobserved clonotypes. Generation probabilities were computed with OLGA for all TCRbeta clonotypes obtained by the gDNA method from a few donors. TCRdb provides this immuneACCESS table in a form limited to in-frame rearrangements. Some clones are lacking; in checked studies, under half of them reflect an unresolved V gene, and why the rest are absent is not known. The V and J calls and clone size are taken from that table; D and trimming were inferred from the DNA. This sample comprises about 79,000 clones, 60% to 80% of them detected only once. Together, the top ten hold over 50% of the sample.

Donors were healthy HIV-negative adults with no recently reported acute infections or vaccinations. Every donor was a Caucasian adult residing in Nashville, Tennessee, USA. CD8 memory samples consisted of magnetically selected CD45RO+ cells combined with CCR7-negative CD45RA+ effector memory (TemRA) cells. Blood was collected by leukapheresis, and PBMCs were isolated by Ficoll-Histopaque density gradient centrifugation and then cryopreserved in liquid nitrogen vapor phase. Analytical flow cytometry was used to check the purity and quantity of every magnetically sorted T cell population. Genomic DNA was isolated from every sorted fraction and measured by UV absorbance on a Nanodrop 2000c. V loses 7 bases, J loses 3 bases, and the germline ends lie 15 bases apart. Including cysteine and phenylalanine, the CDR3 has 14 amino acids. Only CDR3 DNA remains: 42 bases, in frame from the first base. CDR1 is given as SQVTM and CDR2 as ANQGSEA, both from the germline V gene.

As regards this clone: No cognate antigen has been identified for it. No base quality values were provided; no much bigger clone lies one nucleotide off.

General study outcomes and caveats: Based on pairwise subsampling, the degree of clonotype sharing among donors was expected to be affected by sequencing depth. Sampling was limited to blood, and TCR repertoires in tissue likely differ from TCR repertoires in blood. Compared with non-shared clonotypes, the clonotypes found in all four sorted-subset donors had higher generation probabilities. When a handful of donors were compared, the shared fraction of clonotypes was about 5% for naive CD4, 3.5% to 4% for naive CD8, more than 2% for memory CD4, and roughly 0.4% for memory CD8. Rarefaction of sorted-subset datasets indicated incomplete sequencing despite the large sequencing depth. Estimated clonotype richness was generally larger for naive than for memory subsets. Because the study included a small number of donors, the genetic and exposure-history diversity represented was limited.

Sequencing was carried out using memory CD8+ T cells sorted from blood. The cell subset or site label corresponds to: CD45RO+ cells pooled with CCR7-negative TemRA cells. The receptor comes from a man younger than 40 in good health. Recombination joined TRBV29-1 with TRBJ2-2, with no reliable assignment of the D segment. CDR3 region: CSAQGDAYTGELFF. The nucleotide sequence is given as TGCAGCGCCCAAGGAGACGCTTACACCGGGGAGCTGTTTTTT.